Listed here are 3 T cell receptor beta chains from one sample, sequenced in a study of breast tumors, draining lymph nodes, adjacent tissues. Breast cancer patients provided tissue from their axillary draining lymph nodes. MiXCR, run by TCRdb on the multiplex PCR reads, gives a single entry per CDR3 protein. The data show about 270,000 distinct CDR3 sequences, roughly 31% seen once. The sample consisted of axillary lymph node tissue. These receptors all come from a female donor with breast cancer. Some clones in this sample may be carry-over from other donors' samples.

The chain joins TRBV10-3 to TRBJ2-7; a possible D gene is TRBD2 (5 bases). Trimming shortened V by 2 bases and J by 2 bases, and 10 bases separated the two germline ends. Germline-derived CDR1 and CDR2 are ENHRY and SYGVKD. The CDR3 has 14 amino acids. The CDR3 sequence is CAISERGPPYEQYF. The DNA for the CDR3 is TGTGCCATCAGTGAGCGGGGTCCCCCCTACGAGCAGTACTTC.

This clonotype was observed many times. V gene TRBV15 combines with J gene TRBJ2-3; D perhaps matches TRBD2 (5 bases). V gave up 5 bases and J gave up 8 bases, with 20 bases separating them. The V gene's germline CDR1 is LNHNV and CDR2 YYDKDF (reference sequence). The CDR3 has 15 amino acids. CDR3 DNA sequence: TGTGCCACCAGCCCTTACGTCCAGGATGAGGGTACGCAGTATTTT. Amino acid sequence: CATSPYVQDEGTQYF.

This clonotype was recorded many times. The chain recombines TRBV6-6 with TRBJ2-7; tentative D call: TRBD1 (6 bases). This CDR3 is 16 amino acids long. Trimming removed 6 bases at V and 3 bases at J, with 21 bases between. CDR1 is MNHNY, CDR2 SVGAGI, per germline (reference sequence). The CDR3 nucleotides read TGTGCCAGCAGCCTAATCAGGGGAACGATCGGCTACGAGCAGTACTTC. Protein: CASSLIRGTIGYEQYF.